Listed here are 29 T cell receptor beta chains from one sample, sequenced in a study of T cell changes during pregnancy in multiple sclerosis. Sequencing used immunoSEQ multiplex PCR; TCRdb keeps in-frame clones, though not all of them. The top ten hold about 7% of the sample, which has 30,000 to 40,000 clones, around 89% seen once. The sequences come from CD8+ T cells from peripheral blood mononuclear cells, collected in the second trimester of pregnancy. These TCRs come from a female donor with multiple sclerosis, enrolled in a pregnancy study.

V gene TRBV19 combines with J gene TRBJ2-1; D possibly corresponds to TRBD2 (5 bases). There are 13 residues in the CDR3. Germline CDR1 is LNHDA and CDR2 is SQIVND (reference sequence). V was cut by 6 bases and J by 8 bases, with 14 bases left in between. CDR3 sequence reads: CASSQLGWDEQFF. CDR3 bases: TGTGCCAGTAGCCAACTAGGTTGGGATGAGCAGTTCTTC. Full variable domain (rest looked up from reference TRBV19 and TRBJ2-1): DGGITQSPKYLFRKEGQNVTLSCEQNLNHDAMYWYRQDPGQGLRLIYYSQIVNDFQKGDIAEGYSVSREKKESFPLTVTSAQKNPTAFYLCASSQLGWDEQFFGPGTRLTVL.

The rearrangement uses TRBV4-3 and TRBJ2-1; 8 positions match TRBD2. The germline V gene has CDR1 LGHNA and CDR2 YSLEER. Trimming cost V 1 base and J 7 bases; bases outside gene matches: 3. There are 14 residues in the CDR3. As DNA, the CDR3 is TGCGCCAGCAGCCAAGCTAGCGGGCCGAATGAGCAGTTCTTC. This translates into CASSQASGPNEQFF.

This chain joins TRBV6-4 and TRBJ2-3; 8 bases fit TRBD1. J was trimmed by 2 bases and V by 7 bases; bases with no gene match: 17. This CDR3 has 18 residues. CDR1 and CDR2 from the germline V gene are MRHNA and SNTAGT. The CDR3 loop reads CASNIRQGYLQITDTQYF. For the CDR3, the DNA is TGTGCCAGCAATATTCGACAGGGGTACTTACAAATCACAGATACGCAGTATTTT.

The sample holds a few counts of this clone. One end of the junction fails to match germline, which may point to a read error. This chain uses TRBV30 with TRBJ1-1; D is perhaps TRBD1 (5 bases). This CDR3 region has 14 residues. Germline V gene sequence: CDR1 GTSNPN, CDR2 SVGIG (reference sequence). The CDR3 DNA follows: TGTGCCTGGAGTGTAGACAGTATGAACGCTGAAGCTTTCTTT. It is translated as CAWSVDSMNAEAFF.

The CDR3 sequence is CASSHLTGDSGANVLTF. The CDR3, as DNA: TGCGCCAGCAGCCATTTGACAGGGGACTCTGGGGCCAACGTCCTGACTTTC. This rearrangement joins TRBV4-3 to TRBJ2-6; 8 bases line up with TRBD1. Looked up from germline, CDR1 is LGHNA and CDR2 is YSLEER. V lost 3 bases to trimming and J lost 0 bases; unmatched junction nucleotides: 4. This CDR3 is built from 17 residues.

This clone was seen just once. This chain uses TRBV4-3 with TRBJ2-3; 12 bases fit TRBD2. Germline assignment: CDR1 LGHNA and CDR2 YSLEER. The CDR3 spans 16 residues. V gave up 2 bases and J gave up 8 bases; unmatched junction bases: 8. In nucleotides, the CDR3 is TGCGCCAGCAGCCAATGGTCTAGCGGGAGGGGAGGTACGCAGTATTTT. Translated: CASSQWSSGRGGTQYF.

The genes are TRBV6-1 and TRBJ2-7, with unresolved D. The V and J ends lost 10 bases and 3 bases respectively, with 10 bases between them. This CDR3 has 11 amino acids. The V gene's germline CDR1 is MNHNS and CDR2 SASEGT. The CDR3 DNA is TGTGCCACCGTGACTGGCTACGAGCAGTACTTC. Its protein is CATVTGYEQYF.

The V call is TRBV19, the J call TRBJ2-7; TRBD1 matches 7 bases. The CDR3 spans 15 residues. CDR1 is LNHDA, CDR2 SQIVND, per germline (reference sequence). Trimming at V came to 6 bases and at J to 5 bases, leaving 13 bases not matched to a gene. The CDR3 is CASSRTDRVRDEQYF. DNA of the CDR3: TGTGCCAGTAGCAGGACTGACAGGGTCCGCGACGAGCAGTACTTC.

The CDR3 sequence is CSVEVQGADTQYF. DNA for the CDR3: TGCAGCGTTGAAGTACAGGGGGCAGATACGCAGTATTTT. This sequence joins TRBV29-1 and TRBJ2-3, with 8 bases lining up with TRBD1. The ends lost 1 base at V and 4 bases at J; junction bases unmatched: 1. The CDR3 has 13 amino acids. In germline, CDR1 is SQVTM, CDR2 ANQGSEA.

This rearrangement joins TRBV9 to TRBJ1-2; D ambiguous. This CDR3 has 16 residues. The ends were cut back, 0 bases at V and 1 base at J, with 13 bases in the middle. Germline V CDR1 and CDR2: SGDLS, YYNGEE. The CDR3 is CASSVARHGGNYGYTF. The CDR3 DNA follows: TGTGCCAGCAGCGTAGCGCGACACGGTGGTAACTATGGCTACACCTTC.

V and J are TRBV11-2 and TRBJ2-7; D is undetermined. The CDR3 has 13 amino acids. Trimming removed 1 base from V and 3 bases from J, with 7 bases in between. CDR1 SGHAT and CDR2 FQNNGV come from the germline V gene. The CDR3 sequence is CASSLGRGYEQYF. The CDR3, as DNA: TGTGCCAGCAGCTTAGGGCGCGGCTACGAGCAGTACTTC.

The V gene is TRBV29-1, the J gene TRBJ2-1; a weak D match, TRBD2 (5 bases). V was pared by 7 bases and J by 0 bases, with 19 bases between. This CDR3 contains 16 residues. Germline CDR1 reads SQVTM; CDR2 reads ANQGSEA. In DNA form, the CDR3 reads TGCAGCGCCCGGGGAAGCGCTAAGAGCTCCTACAATGAGCAGTTCTTC. Translation: CSARGSAKSSYNEQFF.

V usage is TRBV6-5 and J usage is TRBJ2-3; D is perhaps TRBD2 (5 bases). Trimming took 5 bases from V and 2 from J, leaving 14 bases between them. Per germline, CDR1 MNHEY and CDR2 SVGAGI. CDR3 length equals 15 residues. The CDR3 DNA is TGTGCCAGCAGTCGAGGGTTTACTATCACAGATACGCAGTATTTT. Protein product: CASSRGFTITDTQYF.

This clone has a single count. The chain couples TRBV28 to TRBJ2-7; D remains ambiguous. V lost 4 bases, J lost 1 base, and 8 bases lay in between. Germline V lookup: CDR1 MDHEN, CDR2 SYDVKM. The CDR3 runs 13 residues. The CDR3 protein is CASSSVLSYEQYF. CDR3 nucleotides: TGTGCCAGCAGTTCGGTTTTATCCTACGAGCAGTACTTC.

The V and J genes are TRBV10-1 and TRBJ2-5, with 14 bases aligning to TRBD2. CDR1 WNHNN and CDR2 SYGVQD come from the germline V gene (reference sequence). This CDR3 spans 15 amino acids. V lost 6 bases to trimming and J lost 5 bases; unmatched junction nucleotides: 5. This chain's CDR3 is CASSTTSGREETQYF. The CDR3 nucleotides are TGCGCCAGCAGCACGACTAGCGGGAGGGAGGAGACCCAGTACTTC.

V usage is TRBV7-8 and J usage is TRBJ1-5; D not resolved. Trimming stripped 5 bases from V and 0 bases from J, with 17 bases between. CDR1 and CDR2 (germline): SGHVS, FQNEAQ. The CDR3 is 17 amino acids. The CDR3 protein is CASSPNREAYSNQPQHF. The CDR3 nucleotides read TGTGCCAGCAGCCCAAATCGGGAAGCTTATAGCAATCAGCCCCAGCATTTT.

There are a few counts of this clone. The V call is TRBV15, the J call TRBJ2-7; tentatively, D is TRBD2 (6 bases). V gave up 3 bases and J gave up 5 bases, with 17 bases separating them. Germline CDR1 LNHNV, CDR2 YYDKDF (reference sequence). The CDR3 covers 15 residues. The CDR3 DNA follows: TGTGCCACCAGCAGTTCGAACGGGGGAGTCGACGAGCAGTACTTC. Its protein product is CATSSSNGGVDEQYF.

This chain uses TRBV7-9 with TRBJ2-1; D is possibly TRBD2 (6 bases). The germline V gene encodes CDR1 SEHNR and CDR2 FQNEAQ (reference sequence). The CDR3 sequence is 12 residues long. Trimming took off 5 bases at V and 7 bases at J, with 9 bases between the two ends. This CDR3 reads CASSIRENEQFF. CDR3 DNA: TGTGCCAGCAGCATACGGGAGAATGAGCAGTTCTTC.

This chain joins TRBV9 and TRBJ2-5; no clear D gene. CDR3 length: 14 residues. The V and J ends lost 4 bases and 4 bases respectively, with 14 bases between them. Germline V gene lookup returns CDR1 SGDLS and CDR2 YYNGEE. For the CDR3, the DNA is TGTGCCAGCAGCCCGGAAGGAGCCCCAGAGACCCAGTACTTC. Encoded protein: CASSPEGAPETQYF.

The V and J genes are TRBV7-2 and TRBJ2-7; tentatively, D is TRBD2 (6 bases). CDR1 and CDR2 (germline): SGHTA, FQGNSA. The V and J ends lost 3 bases and 4 bases respectively, with 13 bases between them. This CDR3 comprises 14 residues. The CDR3 sequence: CASSLTSPLYEQYF. The DNA for the CDR3 is TGTGCCAGCAGCTTGACTAGTCCCCTTTACGAGCAGTACTTC. The full variable domain, with the rest looked up from reference TRBV7-2 and TRBJ2-7, is GAGVSQSPSNKVTEKGKDVELRCDPISGHTALYWYRQSLGQGLEFLIYFQGNSAPDKSGLPSDRFSAERTGGSVSTLTIQRTQQEDSAVYLCASSLTSPLYEQYFGPGTRLTVT.

The genes are TRBV29-1 and TRBJ2-1; 7 positions match TRBD2. This CDR3 is 14 amino acids long. Germline V gene data show CDR1 as SQVTM and CDR2 as ANQGSEA. The CDR3 here is CAHSGGSSYNEQFF. In nucleotides, the CDR3 is TGCGCCCATAGCGGCGGGAGCTCCTACAATGAGCAGTTCTTC.

Here the CDR3 DNA reads TGTGCCAGCAGCTTAGGGATACAGCGGAGCTCCTACGAGCAGTACTTC. It yields the protein CASSLGIQRSSYEQYF. V and J are TRBV5-6 and TRBJ2-7; D possibly corresponds to TRBD2 (5 bases). CDR1 and CDR2 from the germline V gene are SGHDT and YYEEEE. V gave up 2 bases and J gave up 0 bases, with 15 bases separating them. This CDR3 contains 16 residues.

V gene TRBV27 combines with J gene TRBJ2-3, with D perhaps matching TRBD2 (5 bases). CDR1 and CDR2 from the germline V gene are MNHEY and SMNVEV (reference sequence). V was trimmed by 3 bases and J by 5 bases, leaving 15 bases between them. The CDR3 totals 15 residues. The CDR3 nucleotides read TGTGCCAGCAGTTTCGGACCCCGGGGAGTAGATACGCAGTATTTT. Its protein product is CASSFGPRGVDTQYF.

In this sample, this clone turned up once. This chain links TRBV12-5 with TRBJ2-7; D unclear. Germline assignment: CDR1 LGHNT and CDR2 FRNRAP. This CDR3 comprises 12 residues. The germline V and J ends were trimmed by 0 bases and 4 bases, with 4 bases remaining between them. This chain's CDR3 is CASGLVEYEQYF. CDR3 DNA: TGTGCTAGTGGTTTGGTCGAGTACGAGCAGTACTTC.

The V call is TRBV2, the J call TRBJ2-1; D is perhaps TRBD2 (5 bases). The CDR3 has 16 amino acids. Looked up from germline, CDR1 is SNHLY and CDR2 is FYNNEI. V was clipped by 7 bases and J by 6 bases, with 22 bases between them. The CDR3 here is CASMGWPSNRRNEQFF. CDR3 nucleotides: TGTGCCAGCATGGGGTGGCCTAGCAACCGTCGCAATGAGCAGTTCTTC.

The V call is TRBV27, the J call TRBJ2-1, with D tentatively TRBD2 (6 bases). CDR1 MNHEY and CDR2 SMNVEV come from the germline V gene (reference sequence). This CDR3 has 14 residues. Trimming stripped 5 bases from V and 0 bases from J, with 8 bases between. Written as DNA, the CDR3 is TGTGCCAGCAGTACTAGCCTCTCCTACAATGAGCAGTTCTTC. Protein: CASSTSLSYNEQFF.

V and J are TRBV4-3 and TRBJ2-7; a weak D match, TRBD1 (5 bases). Germline CDR1 is LGHNA and CDR2 is YSLEER. Trimming pared 0 bases from V and 5 bases from J, leaving 14 bases between. CDR3 length: 15 amino acids. The CDR3 region has the DNA TGCGCCAGCAGCCAAGAGACAGTTCCAGGCAACGAGCAGTACTTC. Protein sequence: CASSQETVPGNEQYF.

The chain joins TRBV7-2 to TRBJ2-5; possibly TRBD2 for D (5 bases). This CDR3 is built from 14 residues. The germline V gene has CDR1 SGHTA and CDR2 FQGNSA. The V gene lost 5 bases and the J gene lost 5 bases, with 15 bases spanning the gap. The CDR3 region is CASSPELVMETQYF. CDR3 DNA: TGTGCCAGCAGCCCTGAACTAGTTATGGAGACCCAGTACTTC.

CDR3 region: CASSQKTGLAGGPCLTDTQYF. In DNA, the CDR3 is TGCGCCAGCAGTCAAAAAACGGGACTAGCGGGAGGACCGTGTCTCACAGATACGCAGTATTTT. The V and J genes are TRBV23-1 and TRBJ2-3; the match to TRBD2 covers 15 bases. TRBV23-1 is noted as an ORF with a role that remains uncertain. V lost 2 bases to trimming and J lost 2 bases; unmatched junction nucleotides: 14. The CDR3 extends over 21 amino acids.